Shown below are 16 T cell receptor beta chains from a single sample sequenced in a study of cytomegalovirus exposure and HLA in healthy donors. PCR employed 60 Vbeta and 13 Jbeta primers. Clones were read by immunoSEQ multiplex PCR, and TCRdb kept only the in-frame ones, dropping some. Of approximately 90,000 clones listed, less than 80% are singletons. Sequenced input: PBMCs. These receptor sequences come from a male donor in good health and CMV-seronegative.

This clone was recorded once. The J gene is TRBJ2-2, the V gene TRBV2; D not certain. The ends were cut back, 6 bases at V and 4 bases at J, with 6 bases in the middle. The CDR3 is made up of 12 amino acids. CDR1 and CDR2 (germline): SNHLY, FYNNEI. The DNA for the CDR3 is TGTGCCAGCAGACGGTTCACCGGGGAGCTGTTTTTT. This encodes CASRRFTGELFF.

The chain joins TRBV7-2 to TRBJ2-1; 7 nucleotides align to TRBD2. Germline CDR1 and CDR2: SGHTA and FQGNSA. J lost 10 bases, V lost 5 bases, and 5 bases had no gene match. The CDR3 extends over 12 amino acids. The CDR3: CASSPLLAEQFF. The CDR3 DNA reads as TGTGCCAGCAGCCCACTACTAGCGGAGCAGTTCTTC.

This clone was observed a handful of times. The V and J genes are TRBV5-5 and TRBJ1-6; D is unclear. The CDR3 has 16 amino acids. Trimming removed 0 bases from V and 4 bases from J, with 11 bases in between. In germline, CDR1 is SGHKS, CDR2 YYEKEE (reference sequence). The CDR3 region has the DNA TGTGCCAGCAGCTTGGGAGTAATTAGTTATAATTCACCCCTCCACTTT. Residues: CASSLGVISYNSPLHF.

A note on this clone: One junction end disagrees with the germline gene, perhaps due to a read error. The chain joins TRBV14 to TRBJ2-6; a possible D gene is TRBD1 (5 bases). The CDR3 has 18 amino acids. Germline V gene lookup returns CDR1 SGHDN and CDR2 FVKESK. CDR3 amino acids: CASSHRVPPLPGANGLTF. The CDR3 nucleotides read TGTGCCAGCAGCCACCGGGTTCCTCCCCTCCCTGGGGCCAACGGCCTGACTTTC.

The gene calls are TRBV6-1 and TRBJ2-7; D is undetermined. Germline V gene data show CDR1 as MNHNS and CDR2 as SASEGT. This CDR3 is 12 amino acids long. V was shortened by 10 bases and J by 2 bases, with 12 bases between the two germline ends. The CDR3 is CATGWLAYEQYF. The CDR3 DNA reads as TGTGCCACTGGTTGGCTAGCCTACGAGCAGTACTTC.

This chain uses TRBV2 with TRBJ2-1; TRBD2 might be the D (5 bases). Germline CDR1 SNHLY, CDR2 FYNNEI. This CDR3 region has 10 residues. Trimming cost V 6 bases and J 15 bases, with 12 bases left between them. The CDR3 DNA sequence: TGTGCCAGCAGAGAGGGTGCCCCGTTCTTC. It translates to CASREGAPFF.

CDR3 sequence (DNA): TGCGCCAGCAGCCAAGAAGGTGCAGGGGTGGACTACACCTTC. It codes for CASSQEGAGVDYTF. The chain uses TRBV4-3 and TRBJ1-2; D is perhaps TRBD1 (6 bases). Trimming shortened V by 0 bases and J by 10 bases, and 15 bases separated the two germline ends. From germline, CDR1 is LGHNA and CDR2 YSLEER. The CDR3 contains 14 residues.

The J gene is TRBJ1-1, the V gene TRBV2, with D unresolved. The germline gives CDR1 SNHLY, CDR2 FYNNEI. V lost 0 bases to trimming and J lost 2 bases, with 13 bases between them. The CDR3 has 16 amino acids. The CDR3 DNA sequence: TGTGCCAGCAGTGAAGCGTCCGTTTTACTTAACACTGAAGCTTTCTTT. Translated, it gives CASSEASVLLNTEAFF.

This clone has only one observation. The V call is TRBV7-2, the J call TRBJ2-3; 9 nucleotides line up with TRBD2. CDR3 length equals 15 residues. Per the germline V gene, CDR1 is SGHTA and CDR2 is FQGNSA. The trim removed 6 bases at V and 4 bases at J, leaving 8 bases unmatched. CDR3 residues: CASSFSGRGADTQYF. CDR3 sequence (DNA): TGTGCCAGCAGTTTTAGCGGGAGAGGGGCAGATACGCAGTATTTT.

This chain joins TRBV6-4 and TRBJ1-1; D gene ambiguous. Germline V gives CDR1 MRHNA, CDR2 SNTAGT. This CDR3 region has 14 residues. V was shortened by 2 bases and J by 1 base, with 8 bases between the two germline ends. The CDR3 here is CASSDNSRNTEAFF. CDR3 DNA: TGTGCCAGCAGTGACAACAGCAGGAACACTGAAGCTTTCTTT.

Here the CDR3 reads CASRTRSSYNSPLHF. CDR3 coding DNA: TGTGCCAGCAGAACACGGAGCTCCTATAATTCACCCCTCCACTTT. This rearrangement joins TRBV11-2 to TRBJ1-6, with D uncertain. V lost 6 bases, J lost 0 bases, and 9 bases lay in between. CDR1 is SGHAT, CDR2 FQNNGV, per germline. This CDR3 contains 15 residues.

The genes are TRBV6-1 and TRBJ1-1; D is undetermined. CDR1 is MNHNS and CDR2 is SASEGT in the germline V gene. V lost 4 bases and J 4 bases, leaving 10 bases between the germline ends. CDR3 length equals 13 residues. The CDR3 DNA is TGTGCCAGCAGTGCTAGCTTCGGCACTGAAGCTTTCTTT. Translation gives CASSASFGTEAFF.

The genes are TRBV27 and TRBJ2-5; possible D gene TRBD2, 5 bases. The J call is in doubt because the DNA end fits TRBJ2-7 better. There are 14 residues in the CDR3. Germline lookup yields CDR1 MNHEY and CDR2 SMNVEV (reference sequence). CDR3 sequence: CASSSPSTSYEQYF. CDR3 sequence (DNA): TGTGCCAGCAGTTCCCCCTCTACTAGTTACGAGCAGTACTTC.

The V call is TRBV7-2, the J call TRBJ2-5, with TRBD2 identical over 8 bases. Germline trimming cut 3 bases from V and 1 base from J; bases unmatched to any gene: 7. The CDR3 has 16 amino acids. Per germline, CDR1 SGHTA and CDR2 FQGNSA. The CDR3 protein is CASSFRLAGSQETQYF. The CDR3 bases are TGTGCCAGCAGCTTTCGGTTAGCGGGGAGCCAAGAGACCCAGTACTTC.

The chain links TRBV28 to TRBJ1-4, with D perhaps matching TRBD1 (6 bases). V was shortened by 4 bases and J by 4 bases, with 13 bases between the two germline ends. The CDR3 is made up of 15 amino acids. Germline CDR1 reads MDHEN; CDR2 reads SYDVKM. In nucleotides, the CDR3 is TGTGCCAGCAGTTCCAACAGGGTGGGTAATGAAAAACTGTTTTTT. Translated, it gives CASSSNRVGNEKLFF.

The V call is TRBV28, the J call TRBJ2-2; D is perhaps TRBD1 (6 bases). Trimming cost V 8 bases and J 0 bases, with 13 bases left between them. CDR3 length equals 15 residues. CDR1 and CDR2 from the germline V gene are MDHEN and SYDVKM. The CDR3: CASGGGFTNTGELFF. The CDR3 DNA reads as TGTGCCAGCGGGGGCGGTTTTACGAACACCGGGGAGCTGTTTTTT.